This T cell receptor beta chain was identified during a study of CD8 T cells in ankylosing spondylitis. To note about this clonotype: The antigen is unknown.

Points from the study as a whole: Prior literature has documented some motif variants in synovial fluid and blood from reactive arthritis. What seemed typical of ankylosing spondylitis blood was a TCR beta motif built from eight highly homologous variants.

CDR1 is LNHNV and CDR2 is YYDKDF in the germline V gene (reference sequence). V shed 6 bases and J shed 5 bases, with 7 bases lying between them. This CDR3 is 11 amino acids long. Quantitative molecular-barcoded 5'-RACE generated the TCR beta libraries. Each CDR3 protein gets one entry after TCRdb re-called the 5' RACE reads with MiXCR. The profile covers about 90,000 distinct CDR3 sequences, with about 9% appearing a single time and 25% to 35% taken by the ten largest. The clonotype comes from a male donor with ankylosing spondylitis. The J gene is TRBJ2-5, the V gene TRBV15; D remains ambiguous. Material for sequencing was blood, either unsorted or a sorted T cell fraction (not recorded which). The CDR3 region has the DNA TGTGCCACCAGGAGATCGGAGACCCAGTACTTC. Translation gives CATRRSETQYF.